This T cell receptor (beta chain) was observed in a study of T cells in Graves' hyperthyroidism and ophthalmopathy. The CDR3 covers 17 residues. The ends lost 4 bases at V and 3 bases at J; junction bases unmatched: 7. Germline V CDR1 and CDR2: KGHDR, SFDVKD. The source material, RNA transcripts, was used to amplify TCR beta CDR3 regions. During a first-round RT-PCR of the TCR CDR3, the HTBI primer set was used. TCRdb called the multiplex PCR reads again in MiXCR, with one record for every CDR3 protein. The sample consists of roughly 750,000 distinct CDR3 sequences, over 15% of them appearing once. The rearrangement links TRBV24-1 to TRBJ2-3, with 12 nucleotides matching TRBD2. This TCR came from a man aged 18 to 35 with Graves' hyperthyroidism. Input material: blood. The CDR3 is CATSDPLAGGETDTQYF. The CDR3 coding sequence is TGTGCCACCAGTGACCCACTAGCGGGAGGTGAGACAGATACGCAGTATTTT.